This T cell receptor beta chain was observed in a study of blood T cell repertoires in COVID-19. Study-level background: Sites across the United States, Italy and Spain contributed samples from acute and convalescent COVID-19.

Assay: immunoSEQ multiplex PCR; the TCRdb copy retains only in-frame clones and omits some. The table records around 25,000 clones, 90% of them present only once. This clone showed up just once. This TCR came from a woman in her sixties or seventies with active COVID-19. The specimen was peripheral blood.

The CDR3 region is CASSPLAGAEGEQFF. The CDR3 region has the DNA TGTGCCAGCAGCCCCCTAGCGGGAGCAGAGGGTGAGCAGTTCTTC. This rearrangement joins TRBV7-9 to TRBJ2-1; 10 bases are shared with TRBD2. The V gene end was trimmed by 5 bases and the J gene end by 9 bases; junction bases not matched to a gene: 10. This CDR3 region has 15 residues. Germline loops: CDR1 SEHNR, CDR2 FQNEAQ (reference sequence). The whole variable domain, filled in from reference TRBV7-9 and TRBJ2-1, reads DTGVSQNPRHKITKRGQNVTFRCDPISEHNRLYWYRQTLGQGPEFLTYFQNEAQLEKSRLLSDRFSAERPKGSFSTLEIQRTEQGDSAMYLCASSPLAGAEGEQFFGPGTRLTVL.